This T cell receptor (beta chain) was sequenced in a study of blood T cell repertoires in COVID-19. Study context: Spain, Italy and the United States supplied samples that represented acute and convalescent COVID-19. The cDNA or gDNA used as material had been derived from T cells, B-cell-depleted T cells, or PBMCs.

Produced via immunoSEQ multiplex PCR; TCRdb's table is partial and in-frame only. There are under 200,000 clones in the sample; over 70% occur only once, and about 10% lies in the top ten. The germline gives CDR1 MNHEY, CDR2 SMNVEV (reference sequence). The CDR3 consists of 16 residues. With V trimmed by 0 bases and J by 0 bases, 4 bases remained unmatched. The V call is TRBV27, the J call TRBJ1-2; 7 nucleotides line up with TRBD1. This TCR came from a woman aged 80 or over with active or convalescent COVID-19. The sample comprised peripheral blood. The chain's CDR3 is CASSLSSGQTNYGYTF. DNA for the CDR3: TGTGCCAGCAGTTTATCCTCGGGACAGACTAACTATGGCTACACCTTC.